A selection of T cell receptor beta chains follows, all from one sample in a study of T cell repertoires and HLA-DP antigens. TCRdb's copy holds only in-frame clones and misses some; the assay was immunoSEQ multiplex PCR. Seen here are 90,000 to 130,000 clones, around 93% observed once, and the top ten hold more than 0.25%. No cognate antigen is known for these TCRs. Material: CD4+ T cells from PBMCs. Receptors were obtained from a woman between 18 and 29 years old in good health and CMV-seronegative. CDR3s include the opening cysteine and the closing phenylalanine or tryptophan. D genes are given only for firm matches. Part of the rows lack a size; the others show once, few, many or a class for expanded clones.

D: NA
V: TRBV19
J: TRBJ1-2
size: NA
CDR3: CATRMGRKEYGYTF
DNA: TGTGCCACCAGGATGGGACGCAAAGAGTATGGCTACACCTTC

D: NA
V: TRBV25-1
J: TRBJ1-3
size: NA
CDR3: CASRLGGGSTIYF
DNA: TGTGCCAGCAGACTCGGTGGGGGGAGCACCATATATTTT

D: TRBD2
V: TRBV5-3
J: TRBJ2-3
size: NA
CDR3: CARSPGSGSADTQYF
DNA: TGTGCCAGAAGCCCCGGAAGCGGGAGCGCAGATACGCAGTATTTT

D: TRBD1
V: TRBV7-9
J: TRBJ1-2
size: NA
CDR3: CASSLGQVQGYTF
DNA: TGTGCCAGCAGCTTGGGACAGGTCCAAGGCTACACCTTC

D: NA
V: TRBV18
J: TRBJ1-2
size: NA
CDR3: CASSPSEVGGYTF
DNA: TGTGCCAGCTCACCCTCCGAAGTGGGGGGCTACACCTTC

D: NA
V: TRBV7-8
J: TRBJ2-3
size: NA
CDR3: CASSRTDTQYF
DNA: TGTGCCAGCAGCAGAACAGATACGCAGTATTTT

D: TRBD2
V: TRBV7-3
J: TRBJ2-1
size: NA
CDR3: CASSLSGGIYNEQFF
DNA: TGTGCCAGCAGCTTAAGCGGGGGGATTTACAATGAGCAGTTCTTC

D: NA
V: TRBV19
J: TRBJ1-3
size: NA
CDR3: CASSTNRDLRNTIYF
DNA: TGTGCCAGTAGTACCAACAGGGATTTAAGAAACACCATATATTTT

D: NA
V: TRBV7-2
J: TRBJ1-1
size: NA
CDR3: CASSLAEGAVTEAFF
DNA: TGTGCCAGCAGCTTAGCAGAAGGGGCGGTCACTGAAGCTTTCTTT

D: NA
V: TRBV7-6
J: TRBJ2-5
size: NA
CDR3: CASSLHGETQYF
DNA: TGTGCCAGCAGCTTGCACGGGGAGACCCAGTACTTC

D: NA
V: TRBV2
J: TRBJ1-5
size: NA
CDR3: CASSTQGLRQPQHF
DNA: TGTGCCAGCAGTACCCAGGGTTTGAGGCAGCCCCAGCATTTT

D: TRBD1
V: TRBV28
J: TRBJ2-5
size: NA
CDR3: CASSLNGQGVRPETQYF
DNA: TGTGCCAGCAGCTTAAACGGACAGGGGGTCCGACCAGAGACCCAGTACTTC

D: NA
V: TRBV18
J: TRBJ2-2
size: once
CDR3: CASSPGRGAGELFF
DNA: TGTGCCAGCTCACCGGGACGCGGTGCCGGGGAGCTGTTTTTT

D: NA
V: TRBV10-3
J: TRBJ1-2
size: NA
CDR3: CAIRRDHGYTF
DNA: TGTGCCATCAGAAGAGACCATGGCTACACCTTC

D: NA
V: TRBV5-1
J: TRBJ2-5
size: NA
CDR3: CASSLRRNQETQYF
DNA: TGCGCCAGCAGCTTGCGCCGGAACCAAGAGACCCAGTACTTC

D: NA
V: TRBV16
J: TRBJ1-1
size: NA
CDR3: CASSQRAGVLNTEAFF
DNA: TGTGCCAGCAGCCAAAGGGCAGGGGTGTTGAACACTGAAGCTTTCTTT

D: NA
V: TRBV5-4
J: TRBJ1-2
size: NA
CDR3: CASSGNPGGYTF
DNA: TGTGCCAGCAGCGGAAACCCCGGTGGCTACACCTTC

D: TRBD2
V: TRBV30
J: TRBJ2-5
size: NA
CDR3: CAWSPGGARETQYF
DNA: TGTGCCTGGAGTCCGGGAGGAGCGAGAGAGACCCAGTACTTC

D: TRBD2
V: TRBV30
J: TRBJ2-1
size: NA
CDR3: CAWSQTLRTSGRDEQFF
DNA: TGTGCCTGGAGCCAAACTCTCCGGACTAGCGGGAGGGATGAGCAGTTCTTC

D: NA
V: TRBV5-4
J: TRBJ1-6
size: NA
CDR3: CASRSGAGRASPLHF
DNA: TGTGCCAGCAGGTCGGGAGCCGGGCGGGCGTCACCCCTCCACTTT

D: TRBD1
V: TRBV9
J: TRBJ1-1
size: NA
CDR3: CASSVLQGALNTEAFF
DNA: TGTGCCAGCAGCGTCCTACAGGGGGCCCTGAACACTGAAGCTTTCTTT

D: NA
V: TRBV5-5
J: TRBJ1-5
size: once
CDR3: CASSLEYHSNQPQHF
DNA: TGTGCCAGCAGCTTGGAGTACCATAGCAATCAGCCCCAGCATTTT

D: NA
V: TRBV19
J: TRBJ2-7
size: NA
CDR3: CASSMGQSFPYEQYF
DNA: TGTGCCAGTAGTATGGGGCAGTCCTTCCCCTACGAGCAGTACTTC

D: NA
V: TRBV29-1
J: TRBJ1-2
size: NA
CDR3: CSVDRGGEGGYTF
DNA: TGCAGCGTTGACAGGGGCGGGGAGGGTGGCTACACCTTC

D: TRBD1
V: TRBV5-1
J: TRBJ1-3
size: NA
CDR3: CASSLGTDGNTIYF
DNA: TGCGCCAGCAGCTTAGGGACAGATGGAAACACCATATATTTT

D: TRBD1
V: TRBV5-6
J: TRBJ2-7
size: NA
CDR3: CASRRGQGYEQYF
DNA: TGTGCCAGCAGACGGGGACAGGGGTACGAGCAGTACTTC

D: TRBD2
V: TRBV6-5
J: TRBJ2-1
size: once
CDR3: CASRTLAGALGEQFF
DNA: TGTGCCAGCAGGACACTAGCGGGTGCGTTGGGTGAGCAGTTCTTC

D: NA
V: TRBV10-3
J: TRBJ1-2
size: NA
CDR3: CAITGGTNYGYTF
DNA: TGTGCCATCACTGGGGGCACTAACTATGGCTACACCTTC

D: TRBD1
V: TRBV18
J: TRBJ1-2
size: NA
CDR3: CASSPGQTKLNGGYTF
DNA: TGTGCCAGCTCACCGGGACAGACGAAGCTTAACGGAGGCTACACCTTC

D: TRBD2
V: TRBV19
J: TRBJ2-2
size: NA
CDR3: CASSSGRTGELFF
DNA: TGTGCCAGTAGTAGCGGGAGAACCGGGGAGCTGTTTTTT

D: TRBD2
V: TRBV10-2
J: TRBJ2-7
size: NA
CDR3: CASSEPSGRLYEQYF
DNA: TGCGCCAGCAGTGAGCCTAGCGGGAGACTCTACGAGCAGTACTTC

D: NA
V: TRBV5-4
J: TRBJ1-5
size: few
CDR3: CASSLQGPNQPQHF
DNA: TGTGCCAGCAGCTTACAGGGACCCAATCAGCCCCAGCATTTT

D: NA
V: TRBV5-1
J: TRBJ2-3
size: NA
CDR3: CASHPGPAEDTQYF
DNA: TGCGCCAGCCACCCGGGGCCGGCAGAAGATACGCAGTATTTT

D: NA
V: TRBV29-1
J: TRBJ2-3
size: NA
CDR3: CSVDFSSDTQYF
DNA: TGCAGCGTTGATTTTAGCTCAGATACGCAGTATTTT

D: NA
V: TRBV5-6
J: TRBJ1-3
size: NA
CDR3: CASSLTRTTSGNTIYF
DNA: TGTGCCAGCAGCTTGACACGTACAACCTCTGGAAACACCATATATTTT

D: TRBD1
V: TRBV7-9
J: TRBJ2-4
size: NA
CDR3: CASSLGGQGYLAKNIQYF
DNA: TGTGCCAGCAGCTTAGGGGGACAGGGGTATTTAGCCAAAAACATTCAGTACTTC

D: NA
V: TRBV10-3
J: TRBJ1-2
size: few
CDR3: CAISEGDTGYTF
DNA: TGTGCCATCAGTGAAGGGGACACCGGCTACACCTTC

D: NA
V: TRBV11-3
J: TRBJ2-3
size: NA
CDR3: CASSLAGFTDTQYF
DNA: TGTGCCAGCAGCTTAGCAGGGTTCACAGATACGCAGTATTTT

D: TRBD2
V: TRBV19
J: TRBJ2-7
size: NA
CDR3: CASSSSRTSGRSEQYF
DNA: TGTGCCAGTAGTTCCTCCCGGACTAGCGGGAGAAGCGAGCAGTACTTC

D: TRBD1
V: TRBV29-1
J: TRBJ2-2
size: once
CDR3: CSVTTPGQGITGELFF
DNA: TGCAGCGTCACCACTCCGGGACAGGGGATAACCGGGGAGCTGTTTTTT

D: NA
V: TRBV18
J: TRBJ1-2
size: NA
CDR3: CASSPSGTTNYGYTF
DNA: TGTGCCAGCTCACCAAGTGGGACAACTAACTATGGCTACACCTTC